This T cell receptor beta chain is drawn from a study of PD-1 blockade in mismatch repair-deficient tumors (dated by TCRdb to 2016 to 2017). As for the study more broadly: Between late 2013 and 2016, some 92 consecutive patients with some 12 mismatch repair-deficient cancer types, all previously treated and progressing, were enrolled in the trial. Deep sequencing of TCR CDR3 regions was used to track tumor-associated T cell clones in peripheral blood of patients responding to PD-1 blockade.

Concerning this clone: Its recognized antigen is unknown. No clone much larger than this one lies a single base away; base qualities are absent.

Mismatch repair deficiency was established in every enrolled patient by polymerase chain reaction or immunohistochemistry. Three patients who responded to pembrolizumab therapy underwent TCR sequencing. In the phase II trial, pembrolizumab PD-1 blockade was tested prospectively in advanced mismatch repair-deficient cancers, no matter which tissue of origin the cancers came from. Peripheral blood T cell samples were collected serially, before PD-1 blockade began and at several time points afterward. Blood sampling times were expressed in weeks after the first pembrolizumab dose. The study at large found these results: Rapid expansion after pembrolizumab followed by contraction, generally before radiologic responses, was shown by tumor-resident clones, which were often undetectable in blood before treatment.

Libraries came from the immunoSEQ multiplex PCR assay. TCRdb obtained this table from immuneACCESS and retained in-frame rearrangements with V and J assigned. These tables miss some clones; where compared with another copy, unresolved V genes account for less than half of the shortfall, and the remainder is unexplained. Across this sample there are some 120,000 clones, with roughly 90% seen only once. The ten largest clones represent approximately 12% of the sample. Sample: peripheral blood, taken 72 weeks after starting pembrolizumab. This sequence was found in an adult with mismatch repair-deficient cancer.

DNA sequence: TGTGCCAGCAGTCCACAGGGGGCTTACACTGAAGCTTTCTTT. It translates as CASSPQGAYTEAFF. The V gene is TRBV6-5 and the J gene is TRBJ1-1, and 9 bases in between align with TRBD1. The CDR3 contains 14 residues, cysteine and phenylalanine counted. The kept DNA is CDR3 alone, 42 bases in frame from the first base. After removal of 5 bases from V and 3 bases from J, the junction retains 4 bases not matched to a gene. The germline V gene yields MNHEY for CDR1 and SVGAGI for CDR2.